Listed below are T cell receptor beta chains from one sample, sequenced in a study of T-cell reconstitution after alpha-beta-depleted transplantation in children. TCRdb recomputed calls from the PCR reads with MiXCR, one row per CDR3 protein. The sample comprises almost 500,000 distinct CDR3 sequences, under 12% of which are singletons, and roughly 2.1% rests with the top ten. Sample: PBMCs, taken before TCRalphabeta/CD19-depleted stem cell transplant. The receptors were sampled from a child aged 2 to 10 with inherited bone marrow failure, due to receive a stem cell transplant. CDR3s include the opening cysteine and the closing phenylalanine or tryptophan. D genes are given only for firm matches. Rows give clone size only sometimes, using once, few, many, or a class for an expanded clone.

d_gene	v_gene	j_gene	abundance	CDR3nt	CDR3aa
-	TRBV28	TRBJ1-5	many	TGTGCCAGCAGTGACAATCAGCCCCAGCATTTT	CASSDNQPQHF
-	TRBV5-1	TRBJ2-5	many	TGCGCCAGCAGCTTCCCTTCTCAGCAAGAGACCCAGTACTTC	CASSFPSQQETQYF
TRBD2	TRBV27	TRBJ2-1	many	TGTGCCAGCAGTTCAAGAGGGTGGCTAGCGGGAGGGCGGGGGTACAATGAGCAGTTCTTC	CASSSRGWLAGGRGYNEQFF
-	TRBV20-1	TRBJ1-1	few	TGCAGTGCTAGAGTGGCAGGGCCGAACACTGAAGCTTTCTTT	CSARVAGPNTEAFF
TRBD2	TRBV5-4	TRBJ2-1	many	TGTGCCAGCAGCTTGGACGGGGGGAAATACAATGAGCAGTTCTTC	CASSLDGGKYNEQFF
-	TRBV11-2	TRBJ1-2	many	TGTGCCAGCAGCTTTAGCAGGCGGAACTATGGCTACACCTTC	CASSFSRRNYGYTF
TRBD1	TRBV24-1	TRBJ2-3	many	TGTGCCACCAGTGTCACAGGGGAAGATACGCAGTATTTT	CATSVTGEDTQYF
TRBD2	TRBV5-1	TRBJ2-7	many	TGCGCCAGCAGCGAGGGACTAGCGGGTGCCTACGAGCAGTACTTC	CASSEGLAGAYEQYF
-	TRBV29-1	TRBJ2-7	-	TGCAGCGTTGGTAAGGGGATTACCTACGAGCAGTACTTC	CSVGKGITYEQYF
-	TRBV4-3	TRBJ2-1	few	TGCGCCAGCAGCCAAGACGGGACAAGTTACAATGAGCAGTTCTTC	CASSQDGTSYNEQFF
-	TRBV5-1	TRBJ2-2	many	TGCGCCAGCAGCTTGGAGGGGGGAAGGAGAGCCGGGGAGCTGTTTTTT	CASSLEGGRRAGELFF
-	TRBV4-1	TRBJ2-3	many	TGCGCCAGCAGCCCGATAAAGGGGGATACGCAGTATTTT	CASSPIKGDTQYF
-	TRBV7-9	TRBJ2-2	many	TGTGCCAGCAGCCCGCCCGCGAACACCGGGGAGCTGTTTTTT	CASSPPANTGELFF
TRBD1	TRBV2	TRBJ2-1	-	TGTGCCAGCATCCCCGGACAGGGCGGTCACAATGAGCAGTTCTTC	CASIPGQGGHNEQFF
TRBD2	TRBV7-2	TRBJ2-7	few	TGTGCCAGCAGCTTAGAGGTACGGGGGGGCTACGAGCAGTACTTC	CASSLEVRGGYEQYF
-	TRBV11-2	TRBJ2-7	-	TGTGCCAGCAGCTTAGGGCTAGACCCCGAGCAGTACTTC	CASSLGLDPEQYF
-	TRBV6-1	TRBJ2-2	once	TGTGCCAGGATAGCGACAGGAGTTCCCGGGGAGCTGTTTTTT	CARIATGVPGELFF
TRBD1	TRBV18	TRBJ1-4	-	TGTGCCAGCTCACGGACACAGGGGGCGATTGAAAAACTGTTTTTT	CASSRTQGAIEKLFF
-	TRBV29-1	TRBJ2-3	many	TGCAGCGTTGAAGATCCCAGGGGGGCAGATACGCAGTATTTT	CSVEDPRGADTQYF
-	TRBV10-3	TRBJ2-1	few	TGTGCCATCACTCCCGACGGGTCCTACAATGAGCAGTTCTTC	CAITPDGSYNEQFF
-	TRBV6-1	TRBJ2-1	few	TGTGCCAGCAGGTTTGACATCTTGAGCTCCTACAATGAGCAGTTCTTC	CASRFDILSSYNEQFF
TRBD1	TRBV2	TRBJ1-5	-	TGTGCCAGCAGTCCGGGACAGGAAGGCACAGATACGCAGCATTTT	CASSPGQEGTDTQHF
-	TRBV12-3/TRBV12-4	TRBJ2-7	many	TGTGCCAGCAGTCCGACCGTTATAGAGCAGTACTTC	CASSPTVIEQYF
-	TRBV29-1	TRBJ1-2	many	TGCAGCGTTGTGGGGGGGTGGGGTGAAGGCCGTGGCTACACCTTC	CSVVGGWGEGRGYTF
-	TRBV11-2	TRBJ2-7	many	TGTGCCAGCAGCTTAGATATAGCTCACGAGCAGTACTTC	CASSLDIAHEQYF
-	TRBV30	TRBJ2-3	many	TGTGCCTGGAGTAGGGGGATCGAACAGGCAGATACGCAGTATTTT	CAWSRGIEQADTQYF
TRBD2	TRBV4-3	TRBJ2-7	-	TGCGCCAGCAGTACATCAAAGCGGGAGATCCACGAGCAGTACTTC	CASSTSKREIHEQYF
TRBD2	TRBV6-2/TRBV6-3	TRBJ2-1	many	TGTGCCAGCAGTTACTCCCTAGCGGGAGAGGGAAGCTCCTACAATGAGCAGTTCTTC	CASSYSLAGEGSSYNEQFF
-	TRBV7-2	TRBJ2-7	many	TGTGCCAGCAGCTTAGCGAGGCCTGGAACCTACGAGCAGTACTTC	CASSLARPGTYEQYF
TRBD2	TRBV5-1	TRBJ2-3	many	TGCGCCAGCAGCACCGGACTAGCGGGGACAGATACGCAGTATTTT	CASSTGLAGTDTQYF
TRBD1	TRBV29-1	TRBJ1-2	-	TGCAGCGTACCTATGGACAGGTTACCCACCTATGGCTACACCTTC	CSVPMDRLPTYGYTF
-	TRBV20-1	TRBJ1-2	few	TGCAGTGCTAGTCCAGGGCCCGGAGCTAACTATGGCTACACCTTC	CSASPGPGANYGYTF
TRBD2	TRBV24-1	TRBJ2-1	many	TGTGCCACCAGTGCGGGAGGCACATACAATGAGCAGTTCTTC	CATSAGGTYNEQFF
TRBD1	TRBV7-9	TRBJ1-2	many	TGTGCCAGCAGCTTAGGCCAGGGGGCGGTCGGCTACACCTTC	CASSLGQGAVGYTF
-	TRBV7-9	TRBJ2-3	many	TGTGCCAGCAGCCCGGAGGTGGGGGCAGATACGCAGTATTTT	CASSPEVGADTQYF
TRBD2	TRBV7-2	TRBJ2-1	many	TGTGCCAGCAGCGCCTACGGGACAGGACTAGCGGGAGGGCTCAATGAGCAGTTCTTC	CASSAYGTGLAGGLNEQFF
TRBD2	TRBV12-3/TRBV12-4	TRBJ2-3	-	TGTGCCAGCAGTCCAAATCCCGGGACTAGCGGTAGCACAGATACGCAGTATTTT	CASSPNPGTSGSTDTQYF
-	TRBV12-3/TRBV12-4	TRBJ1-4	many	TGTGCCAGCAGATACCGGGGACTGAGTAATGAAAAACTGTTTTTT	CASRYRGLSNEKLFF
TRBD2	TRBV20-1	TRBJ2-7	many	TGCAGTGCTAGTACCACTAGCGGGAGGGCCCTCGAGCAGTACTTC	CSASTTSGRALEQYF
TRBD1	TRBV25-1	TRBJ2-5	many	TGTGCCAGCAAAAAGGGACAGGGCACACAAGAGACCCAGTACTTC	CASKKGQGTQETQYF
-	TRBV6-2/TRBV6-3	TRBJ2-2	many	TGTGCCAGCGCCTGGGGTTGGACCGGGGAGCTGTTTTTT	CASAWGWTGELFF
TRBD2	TRBV7-7	TRBJ2-3	many	TGTGCTAGCAGCTTAGAGGTTTTTAGCGGGGGAAGCACAGATACGCAGTATTTT	CASSLEVFSGGSTDTQYF
TRBD2	TRBV7-2	TRBJ2-2	many	TGTGCCAGCAGCTCGCAACTAGCGGGAGGTAGCGGGGAGCTGTTTTTT	CASSSQLAGGSGELFF
-	TRBV28	TRBJ2-1	many	TGTGCCAGCAGTTTCGGCCCTGAAAAATACAATGAGCAGTTCTTC	CASSFGPEKYNEQFF
-	TRBV14	TRBJ2-3	few	TGTGCCAGCAGCCCCCAAGCTTGGGCAGATACGCAGTATTTT	CASSPQAWADTQYF
TRBD1	TRBV20-1	TRBJ2-3	many	TGCAGTGCTGAACAGGGGGCCAACACAGATACGCAGTATTTT	CSAEQGANTDTQYF
-	TRBV4-3	TRBJ2-3	many	TGCGCCAGCAGCCTAGGAGGGATCGCAGATACGCAGTATTTT	CASSLGGIADTQYF
-	TRBV7-2	TRBJ2-7	many	TGTGCCAGCAGCTTAGTAGCGTCGAGCTCCTACGAGCAGTACTTC	CASSLVASSSYEQYF
TRBD2	TRBV11-2	TRBJ2-1	few	TGTGCCAGCAGCTTAGATGCCGGGACTAGCGGGAGCAATGAGCAGTTCTTC	CASSLDAGTSGSNEQFF
TRBD2	TRBV5-1	TRBJ2-1	many	TGCGCCAGCAGCGTCTCCGGGACTAGCGGGAGATGGAATGAGCAGTTCTTC	CASSVSGTSGRWNEQFF
TRBD1	TRBV28	TRBJ1-4	-	TGTGCCAGCAGACCGACAGGGTGGGACGAAAAACTGTTTTTT	CASRPTGWDEKLFF
-	TRBV19	TRBJ2-1	many	TGTGCCAGTAGGTCCGGGGCCTACGCAGACAATGAGCAGTTCTTC	CASRSGAYADNEQFF